This TCR beta chain was recorded in a study of cytomegalovirus exposure and HLA in healthy donors. Notes on the study in general: Sequencing had likely introduced a cluster of highly shared sequence variants as an artifact. Researchers reported in a later analysis that a missense DCLRE1C variant was tied to TCR beta V- and J-gene trimming. Roughly uniform sequencing depth across donors was assumed, possibly incorrectly. Common viral pathogens (according to a later analysis) appeared linked to several of the most significant clusters.

V shed 4 bases and J 0 bases; nucleotides not matched to a gene: 15. Germline-derived CDR1 and CDR2 are SGHRS and YFSETQ. This CDR3 is built from 18 residues. The PCR had 60 Vbeta and 13 Jbeta primers. Profiled with immunoSEQ multiplex PCR; TCRdb holds only in-frame clones, not every one. The table shows about 98,000 clones, with 60% to 80% occurring only once. In regard to this clone: Its antigen is currently unknown.

The receptor comes from a female donor in good health and CMV-seronegative. The chain recombines TRBV5-1 with TRBJ1-1; TRBD1 aligns across 7 bases. The sample was PBMCs. CDR3 protein: CASSTTGTVGHMNTEAFF. CDR3 coding DNA: TGCGCCAGCAGCACAACCGGGACAGTGGGCCACATGAACACTGAAGCTTTCTTT.